The 32 T cell receptor beta chains in this list originate from one sample, sequenced in a study of blood T cell repertoires in COVID-19. Method: immunoSEQ multiplex PCR; TCRdb's copy keeps in-frame clones and lacks some. Altogether around 87,000 clones are present, over 70% being singletons, with the ten largest covering just under 10%. Sequenced sample: peripheral blood. These receptors were obtained from a woman of 80 years or more with acute or convalescent COVID-19.

In its sample, this clone was seen many times. V is TRBV29-1 and J is TRBJ1-2; D gene ambiguous. The CDR3 has 14 residues. Germline V CDR1 and CDR2: SQVTM, ANQGSEA. The V end was cut by 0 bases, the J end by 2 bases, with 10 bases between. CDR3 sequence (DNA): TGCAGCGTTGAAGACCCACTCCTCAACTATGGCTACACCTTC. Amino acid sequence: CSVEDPLLNYGYTF.

The V and J genes are TRBV9 and TRBJ1-1; D is unresolved. V was clipped by 0 bases and J by 0 bases, with 12 bases between them. Germline V gene data show CDR1 as SGDLS and CDR2 as YYNGEE. The CDR3 is 16 amino acids. The CDR3 here is CASSVAEVRMNTEAFF. CDR3 nucleotides: TGTGCCAGCAGCGTAGCCGAAGTGCGGATGAACACTGAAGCTTTCTTT. Full variable domain (remainder filled in from reference TRBV9 and TRBJ1-1): DSGVTQTPKHLITATGQRVTLRCSPRSGDLSVYWYQQSLDQGLQFLIQYYNGEERAKGNILERFSAQQFPDLHSELNLSSLELGDSALYFCASSVAEVRMNTEAFFGQGTRLTVV.

The chain recombines TRBV30 with TRBJ2-2, with D perhaps assigned TRBD1 or TRBD2 (5 bases each). The CDR3 loop spans 14 amino acids. The ends were cut back, 5 bases at V and 5 bases at J, with 15 bases in the middle. CDR1 and CDR2 (germline): GTSNPN, SVGIG (reference sequence). Written as DNA, the CDR3 is TGTGCCTGGGGGGCGGTCCCGGGGACCGGGGAGCTGTTTTTT. This encodes CAWGAVPGTGELFF.

This chain joins TRBV10-1 and TRBJ1-5; D unclear. The CDR3 sequence is 14 residues long. With 0 bases removed from V and 4 bases from J, the gap between germline ends came to 7 bases. Germline V gene sequence: CDR1 WNHNN, CDR2 SYGVQD (reference sequence). The CDR3 is CASSESGVNQPQHF. DNA of the CDR3: TGCGCCAGCAGTGAGTCCGGGGTTAATCAGCCCCAGCATTTT.

This chain uses TRBV2 with TRBJ1-6; 8 positions match TRBD1. Germline lookup yields CDR1 SNHLY and CDR2 FYNNEI. The J segment lost 4 bases and the V segment lost 7 bases, leaving 3 bases of the junction unmatched. The CDR3 sequence is 14 residues long. Here the CDR3 reads CASNRGFYNSPLHF. In nucleotides, the CDR3 is TGTGCCAGCAACAGGGGGTTTTATAATTCACCCCTCCACTTT.

This chain links TRBV11-2 with TRBJ1-2; D ambiguous. CDR3 length equals 13 residues. The germline gives CDR1 SGHAT, CDR2 FQNNGV. V dropped 8 bases and J dropped 4 bases, with 14 bases sitting between them. As DNA, the CDR3 is TGTGCCAGCTCTATCGGGGTTACCTATGGCTACACCTTC. This translates into CASSIGVTYGYTF.

This chain uses TRBV3-1 (or the pseudogene TRBV3-2) with TRBJ1-1; possible D gene TRBD1, 5 bases. The V end lost 0 bases, the J end lost 4 bases, and 9 bases lay between the germline ends. The CDR3 is made up of 14 amino acids. Germline assignment: CDR1 LGHDT and CDR2 YNNKEL (reference sequence). DNA of the CDR3: TGTGCCAGCAGCCAAGATGGGGGGGGCACTGAAGCTTTCTTT. This codes for CASSQDGGGTEAFF.

The V and J genes are TRBV3-1 (or the pseudogene TRBV3-2) and TRBJ2-1, with D possibly matching TRBD2 (6 bases). This CDR3 contains 12 residues. Trimming took 1 base from V and 10 from J, leaving 8 bases between them. Per germline, CDR1 LGHDT and CDR2 YNNKEL (reference sequence). Here the CDR3 reads CASSQAGVEQFF. DNA for the CDR3: TGTGCCAGCAGCCAAGCGGGAGTCGAGCAGTTCTTC.

This chain uses TRBV18 with TRBJ2-5, with D possibly being TRBD2 (6 bases). This CDR3 is 16 amino acids long. Germline V gene sequence: CDR1 KGHSH, CDR2 LQKENI. The V end was cut by 1 base, the J end by 4 bases, with 16 bases between. This CDR3 reads CASSPRTGAVGETQYF. The CDR3 bases are TGTGCCAGCTCACCACGGACGGGAGCGGTTGGAGAGACCCAGTACTTC.

This chain links TRBV19 with TRBJ1-2; a possible D gene is TRBD1 (5 bases). CDR3 length: 14 residues. V was shortened by 0 bases and J by 2 bases, with 7 bases between the two germline ends. From germline, CDR1 is LNHDA and CDR2 SQIVND (reference sequence). In DNA form, the CDR3 reads TGTGCCAGTAGTATAGACAACAGGAACTATGGCTACACCTTC. Translating gives CASSIDNRNYGYTF.

This chain uses TRBV7-2 with TRBJ1-3; 7 bases fit TRBD1. This CDR3 has 16 amino acids. Germline trimming cut 4 bases from V and 2 bases from J; bases unmatched to any gene: 8. Germline assignment: CDR1 SGHTA and CDR2 FQGNSA. The CDR3 sequence is CASSWRTGEAGNTIYF. The CDR3, as DNA: TGTGCCAGCAGCTGGCGAACAGGGGAAGCTGGAAACACCATATATTTT.

This clone occurred a few times. The chain carries TRBV7-8 and TRBJ2-5; TRBD1 aligns across 8 bases. J lost 2 bases, V lost 4 bases, and 9 bases had no gene match. The CDR3 has 16 residues. Germline-derived CDR1 and CDR2 are SGHVS and FQNEAQ. CDR3 DNA sequence: TGTGCCAGCAGCTCGATCCGCCGGGACAGGCAAGAGACCCAGTACTTC. Translating it yields CASSSIRRDRQETQYF.

The V gene is TRBV3-1 (or the pseudogene TRBV3-2), the J gene TRBJ1-5, with 8 bases fitting TRBD1. There are 17 residues in the CDR3. V shed 2 bases, J shed 1 base, and the junction held 7 bases outside the gene matches. Germline values: CDR1 LGHDT, CDR2 YNNKEL (reference sequence). CDR3 coding DNA: TGTGCCAGCAGCCAACGGCAGGGGGCAGGGAGCAATCAGCCCCAGCATTTT. It specifies CASSQRQGAGSNQPQHF.

V gene TRBV27 combines with J gene TRBJ2-3; D is unclear. V was clipped by 6 bases and J by 3 bases, with 10 bases between them. The germline V gene has CDR1 MNHEY and CDR2 SMNVEV (reference sequence). This CDR3 region has 13 residues. CDR3 region: CASRQTSTDTQYF. CDR3 sequence (DNA): TGTGCCAGCAGGCAGACTTCAACAGATACGCAGTATTTT.

The chain joins TRBV19 to TRBJ2-5, with 8 bases identical to TRBD1. This CDR3 spans 14 amino acids. The V gene's germline CDR1 is LNHDA and CDR2 SQIVND (reference sequence). Losses at the gene ends were 5 bases for V and 3 bases for J; bases not matched to a gene: 5. The CDR3 nucleotides read TGTGCCAGTAGTTCTGGACAGGGTGAAGAGACCCAGTACTTC. It yields the protein CASSSGQGEETQYF.

This chain connects TRBV13 to TRBJ2-7; TRBD2 is a possible D gene (5 bases). V was shortened by 2 bases and J by 2 bases, with 7 bases between the two germline ends. The CDR3 loop spans 13 amino acids. Germline V gene lookup returns CDR1 PRHDT and CDR2 FYEKMQ (reference sequence). The CDR3 DNA follows: TGTGCCAGCAGCTTAACAGCGGCCTACGAGCAGTACTTC. Amino acid sequence: CASSLTAAYEQYF.

The chain joins TRBV19 to TRBJ1-1; TRBD1 might be the D (5 bases). Germline values: CDR1 LNHDA, CDR2 SQIVND (reference sequence). CDR3 length: 16 amino acids. Deletions cut 0 bases from V and 6 bases from J, with 17 bases between. The CDR3, as DNA: TGTGCCAGTAGTATAGATCTTTATGGAGGGACTGCTGAAGCTTTCTTT. This codes for CASSIDLYGGTAEAFF.

The V call is TRBV10-3, the J call TRBJ2-1; TRBD2 agrees at 11 bases. The CDR3 loop spans 21 amino acids. After removal of 0 bases from V and 0 bases from J, the junction contained 13 bases not matched to a gene. Germline V gene lookup returns CDR1 ENHRY and CDR2 SYGVKD. This CDR3 reads CAISESTGTSGSFSSYNEQFF. The CDR3 DNA follows: TGTGCCATCAGTGAGTCGACCGGGACTAGCGGAAGTTTTAGCTCCTACAATGAGCAGTTCTTC.

The rearrangement uses TRBV28 and TRBJ1-4; TRBD1 agrees at 10 bases. CDR3 length: 15 residues. Trimming removed 7 bases from V and 5 bases from J; junction bases left unmatched: 7. Germline CDR1 is MDHEN and CDR2 is SYDVKM. The DNA for the CDR3 is TGTGCCAGCACCCTCCCGGGACAGGGGAATGAAAAACTGTTTTTT. Amino acids: CASTLPGQGNEKLFF.

The J gene is TRBJ2-1, the V gene TRBV20-1; D possibly corresponds to TRBD2 (5 bases). The CDR3 sequence is 11 residues long. The V end lost 0 bases, the J end lost 10 bases, and 7 bases lay between the germline ends. CDR1 is DFQATT, CDR2 SNEGSKA, per germline (reference sequence). CDR3 in amino acids: CSARDGLEQFF. The CDR3 DNA reads as TGCAGTGCTAGAGACGGACTCGAGCAGTTCTTC.

This clone was detected a few times. CDR3 in amino acids: CATSRDSGELSGRAFF. The CDR3 bases are TGTGCCACCAGCAGAGATTCTGGCGAGCTGTCTGGGCGAGCTTTCTTT. The chain employs TRBV15 and TRBJ1-1; no clear D gene. The CDR3 sequence is 16 residues long. Trimming stripped 0 bases from V and 10 bases from J, with 21 bases between. Looked up from germline, CDR1 is LNHNV and CDR2 is YYDKDF (reference sequence).

This chain links TRBV4-3 with TRBJ2-5; no clear D. The CDR3 spans 16 residues. V lost 7 bases, J lost 4 bases, and 22 bases lay in between. Germline V gene lookup returns CDR1 LGHNA and CDR2 YSLEER. CDR3: CASKESLATPRETQYF. The CDR3 region has the DNA TGCGCCAGCAAGGAGAGCCTGGCAACCCCCCGAGAGACCCAGTACTTC.

The chain links TRBV7-9 to TRBJ1-2; a weak D match, TRBD1 (5 bases). The CDR3 is 12 amino acids. Trimming left V 2 bases short and J 9 bases short, with 10 bases between. Germline CDR1 SEHNR, CDR2 FQNEAQ (reference sequence). For the CDR3, the DNA is TGTGCCAGCAGCTTATGGGGGGTGAGCTACACCTTC. Protein product: CASSLWGVSYTF.

CDR3 sequence: CASSFIGLAGRLDTQYF. Here the CDR3 DNA reads TGTGCCAGCAGTTTTATAGGACTAGCGGGAAGGTTAGATACGCAGTATTTT. V and J are TRBV28 and TRBJ2-3, with 12 bases lining up with TRBD2. Per the germline V gene, CDR1 is MDHEN and CDR2 is SYDVKM. V lost 3 bases and J lost 5; bases outside the gene matches: 9. CDR3 length: 17 amino acids.

The V and J genes are TRBV10-3 and TRBJ2-1, with 8 bases that match TRBD2. Germline V lookup: CDR1 ENHRY, CDR2 SYGVKD. The CDR3 runs to 15 residues. Trimming took 6 bases from V and 3 from J; bases not matched to a gene: 7. This CDR3 reads CAISEPTSDYNEQFF. For the CDR3, the DNA is TGTGCCATCAGCGAACCGACTAGCGACTACAATGAGCAGTTCTTC.

This chain uses TRBV5-1 with TRBJ2-3; 8 bases are a match to TRBD2. V dropped 0 bases and J dropped 1; count of bases not matched to a gene: 1. The CDR3 sequence is 15 residues long. Per germline, CDR1 SGHRS and CDR2 YFSETQ. DNA for the CDR3: TGCGCCAGCAGCTTGGCACTAGCGGGCACAGATACGCAGTATTTT. Residues: CASSLALAGTDTQYF.

This chain joins TRBV7-9 and TRBJ1-2, with 9 bases lining up with TRBD1. V gave up 3 bases and J gave up 4 bases; unmatched junction bases: 6. Germline CDR1 SEHNR, CDR2 FQNEAQ (reference sequence). The CDR3 runs 15 residues. The CDR3 here is CASSFPDRGGYGYTF. The CDR3 DNA sequence: TGTGCCAGCAGCTTTCCGGACAGGGGAGGCTATGGCTACACCTTC.

The chain employs TRBV11-2 and TRBJ2-4; tentative D call: TRBD2 (5 bases). CDR1 is SGHAT, CDR2 FQNNGV, per germline. Trimming shortened V by 1 base and J by 3 bases, and 10 bases separated the two germline ends. This CDR3 region has 15 residues. CDR3 in amino acids: CASSLVNGVKNIQYF. CDR3 DNA: TGTGCCAGCAGCTTAGTCAACGGGGTCAAAAACATTCAGTACTTC.

This chain uses TRBV10-2 with TRBJ2-3; weak D call: TRBD2 (5 bases). The V end lost 7 bases, the J end lost 0 bases, and 8 bases lay between the germline ends. The V gene's germline CDR1 is WSHSY and CDR2 SAAADI. The CDR3 contains 13 residues. In nucleotides, the CDR3 is TGCGCCAGCATGAGGGAGAGCACAGATACGCAGTATTTT. It translates to CASMRESTDTQYF.

The chain links TRBV4-3 to TRBJ1-2; possibly TRBD1 for D (6 bases). In germline, CDR1 is LGHNA, CDR2 YSLEER. This CDR3 has 17 amino acids. Trimming pared 1 base from V and 0 bases from J, leaving 15 bases between. The CDR3 reads CASSQAATGLTNYGYTF. The CDR3 DNA sequence: TGCGCCAGCAGCCAAGCCGCGACAGGTTTGACTAACTATGGCTACACCTTC.

The J gene is TRBJ1-1, the V gene TRBV12-3 or TRBV12-4; TRBD1 is a possible D gene (5 bases). V dropped 3 bases and J dropped 8 bases, with 13 bases sitting between them. CDR3 size: 13 residues. In DNA, the CDR3 is TGTGCCAGCAGTTTGAACAGCCGGGGGGAAGCTTTCTTT. This translates into CASSLNSRGEAFF.

The chain carries TRBV6-2 or TRBV6-3 and TRBJ2-7; TRBD1 might be the D (5 bases). Between the trimmed V and J ends, which lost 4 bases and 3 bases, there was a span of 13 bases. The CDR3 consists of 14 residues. CDR1 MNHEY and CDR2 SVGEGT come from the germline V gene. CDR3 amino acids: CASSLSAGNYEQYF. CDR3 nucleotide sequence: TGTGCCAGCAGTTTATCGGCAGGGAACTACGAGCAGTACTTC.